The next 8 T cell receptor beta chains were all read from a single sample in a study of beta chain features in type 1 diabetes. Expressed TCRB transcripts were sequenced because the isolated RNA had all been reverse transcribed beforehand. Clones were sequenced by immunoSEQ multiplex PCR, and TCRdb holds only the in-frame ones, with some missing. In the table there are about 41,000 clones, 66% of which are singletons. These TCRs are of unknown antigen specificity. Study outcomes and limitations: All four CD4+ subsets from Type 1 diabetes patients carried moderately but significantly shorter TCRB CDR3s.

The sample comprised Tregs from blood. The receptors derive from a man aged 25 to 40 with type 1 diabetes. Some clones in this sample may be carry-over from other donors' samples.

The J gene is TRBJ2-1, the V gene TRBV5-1; 8 positions agree with TRBD2. In germline, CDR1 is SGHRS, CDR2 YFSETQ. The ends lost 5 bases at V and 5 bases at J; junction bases unmatched: 9. This CDR3 spans 15 amino acids. The chain's CDR3 is CASRTGTRPDNEQFF. The CDR3 DNA is TGCGCCAGCAGAACCGGGACTAGGCCTGACAATGAGCAGTTCTTC.

The chain recombines TRBV18 with TRBJ2-2; D remains ambiguous. V lost 3 bases and J lost 0, with 8 bases in between. The germline V gene has CDR1 KGHSH and CDR2 LQKENI. CDR3 length equals 15 residues. The CDR3 nucleotides are TGTGCCAGCTCACCCCCCTCCTCGAACACCGGGGAGCTGTTTTTT. Residues: CASSPPSSNTGELFF.

Here the CDR3 reads CASSLGQGKNIQYF. CDR3 DNA: TGTGCCAGCAGCTTAGGACAGGGTAAAAACATTCAGTACTTC. The V and J genes are TRBV5-4 and TRBJ2-4, with 8 bases matching TRBD1. The CDR3 runs 14 residues. The V and J ends lost 2 bases and 4 bases, in that order; junction bases with no gene match: 2. Germline V CDR1 and CDR2: SGHNT, YYREEE (reference sequence).

This rearrangement joins TRBV2 to TRBJ2-7; TRBD2 aligns across 7 bases. V shed 10 bases, J shed 7 bases, and the junction held 16 bases outside the gene matches. Per the germline V gene, CDR1 is SNHLY and CDR2 is FYNNEI. The CDR3 runs to 14 residues. In DNA form, the CDR3 reads TGTGCCACTCAATCCGGGACTACCTCTTTGGAGCAGTACTTC. Residues: CATQSGTTSLEQYF.

The rearrangement joins TRBV28 to TRBJ2-3, with unresolved D. With 7 bases removed from V and 5 bases from J, the gap between germline ends came to 10 bases. Germline V gene sequence: CDR1 MDHEN, CDR2 SYDVKM. The CDR3 is 12 residues long. The DNA of the CDR3 is TGTGCCAGCACGAGGTATGGAGATACGCAGTATTTT. Its protein product is CASTRYGDTQYF.

This clone has more than one count but fewer than ten. This chain uses TRBV5-1 with TRBJ2-5, with D possibly matching TRBD2 (5 bases). The closer fit of TRBJ2-7 to the DNA end suggests the J call may be wrong. This CDR3 contains 12 residues. The germline CDR1 and CDR2 sequences are SGHRS and YFSETQ. CDR3 residues: CASSLGGDEQYF. CDR3 nucleotides: TGCGCCAGCAGCCTCGGAGGAGACGAGCAGTACTTC.

The chain couples TRBV11-2 to TRBJ2-6; D unresolved. Germline V CDR1 and CDR2: SGHAT, FQNNGV. CDR3 length: 15 amino acids. V lost 5 bases and J 2 bases, leaving 10 bases between the germline ends. The CDR3, as DNA: TGTGCCAGCAGCCCTCACTACACTGGGGCCAACGTCCTGACTTTC. Encoded protein: CASSPHYTGANVLTF.

The rearrangement joins TRBV9 to TRBJ2-2; D may be TRBD1 (5 bases). V lost 1 base and J lost 1, with 5 bases in between. The CDR3 is made up of 14 amino acids. Germline loops: CDR1 SGDLS, CDR2 YYNGEE. The CDR3 DNA reads TGTGCCAGCAGCGTACAGGGGAACACCGGGGAGCTGTTTTTT. Protein sequence: CASSVQGNTGELFF.